This TCR beta chain was sequenced in a study of shared clonotypes between healthy human individuals. Study-wide results and caveats: There were few donors, and this limited the genetic and exposure-history diversity represented. A generally larger estimated richness was seen in naive subsets than in memory subsets. Shared across a few donors were 4% to 5% of the naive CD4 clonotypes.

CD45RO-negative, CCR7-selected cells formed the naive CD8 fraction, which excluded terminally differentiated effector memory CD45RA+ cells. All donors were healthy HIV-negative adults lacking recent acute infections or vaccinations. The CDR3 has 18 amino acids. V dropped 3 bases and J dropped 2 bases, with 18 bases sitting between them. Per the germline V gene, CDR1 is SGDLS and CDR2 is YYNGEE. The assay was immunoSEQ multiplex PCR, and TCRdb's table has in-frame clones only and misses some. Among about 2.1 million clones listed, over 85% were seen once. On this clone: Antigen: not known.

The receptor was derived from a man between 18 and 35 years old in good health. Some clones in this sample may be carry-over from other donors' samples. Sequenced sample: naive CD8+ T cells from PBMCs. V usage is TRBV9 and J usage is TRBJ2-6; no clear D gene. Here the CDR3 reads CASSAPTHPPAGANVLTF. In DNA form, the CDR3 reads TGTGCCAGCAGCGCCCCGACACATCCTCCGGCTGGGGCCAACGTCCTGACTTTC.